This entry lists 6 T cell receptor beta chains sequenced from one sample in a study of shared clonotypes between healthy human individuals. Sequencing was performed with immunoSEQ multiplex PCR; in TCRdb, only in-frame clones are kept and a portion is missing. This table holds more than 400,000 clones, 95% to 96% found once. The sequenced sample was naive CD4+ T cells sorted from blood. Specified subset: CD45RA+ positively selected. The receptors stem from a woman aged 25 to 39 in good health.

This chain links TRBV14 with TRBJ2-3, with 10 bases matching TRBD2. Germline lookup yields CDR1 SGHDN and CDR2 FVKESK. J gave up 6 bases and V 5 bases, and 5 bases lay outside the gene matches. The CDR3 totals 14 residues. Here the CDR3 reads CASSYGLAADTQYF. The CDR3 DNA is TGTGCCAGCAGCTATGGACTAGCGGCTGATACGCAGTATTTT. Full variable domain (outside the CDR3, taken from reference TRBV14 and TRBJ2-3): EAGVTQFPSHSVIEKGQTVTLRCDPISGHDNLYWYRRVMGKEIKFLLHFVKESKQDESGMPNNRFLAERTGGTYSTLKVQPAELEDSGVYFCASSYGLAADTQYFGPGTRLTVL.

The chain is built from TRBV7-9 and TRBJ2-2; no reliable D call. Trimming took off 4 bases at V and 4 bases at J, with 4 bases between the two ends. The CDR3 consists of 12 residues. Germline loops: CDR1 SEHNR, CDR2 FQNEAQ (reference sequence). The chain's CDR3 is CASSSSTGELFF. CDR3 sequence (DNA): TGTGCCAGCAGCTCGAGCACCGGGGAGCTGTTTTTT.

The rearrangement joins TRBV28 to TRBJ2-1; 10 bases map to TRBD1. The CDR3 contains 16 residues. V was pared by 4 bases and J by 4 bases, with 7 bases of the junction left unmatched. CDR1 is MDHEN, CDR2 SYDVKM, per germline. The CDR3 loop is CASSSPGQGRYNEQFF. DNA of the CDR3: TGTGCCAGCAGTTCCCCGGGACAGGGGAGGTACAATGAGCAGTTCTTC.

This clone occurred once. The rearrangement joins TRBV2 to TRBJ2-2, with D perhaps given as TRBD1 or TRBD2 (5 bases each). This CDR3 comprises 15 residues. Germline-derived CDR1 and CDR2 are SNHLY and FYNNEI. Trimming left V 6 bases short and J 4 bases short, with 15 bases between. CDR3 loop: CASRKRSGSTGELFF. The CDR3 DNA follows: TGTGCCAGCAGAAAGAGATCAGGGAGCACCGGGGAGCTGTTTTTT.

This rearrangement joins TRBV5-8 to TRBJ2-1; 12 positions agree with TRBD2. V lost 5 bases to trimming and J lost 0 bases; unmatched junction nucleotides: 6. CDR1 and CDR2 (germline): SGHTS, YDEGEE. This CDR3 region has 17 residues. The CDR3 DNA sequence: TGTGCCAGCAGGCGAGGACTAGCGGGGCGCTCCTACAATGAGCAGTTCTTC. Translation gives CASRRGLAGRSYNEQFF.

The chain combines TRBV28 with TRBJ2-3; the match to TRBD1 covers 8 bases. This CDR3 contains 14 residues. In germline, CDR1 is MDHEN, CDR2 SYDVKM. V dropped 7 bases and J dropped 3; count of bases not matched to a gene: 6. DNA of the CDR3: TGTGCCAGCACCCCCAGGGGGCGGACAGATACGCAGTATTTT. It encodes CASTPRGRTDTQYF.